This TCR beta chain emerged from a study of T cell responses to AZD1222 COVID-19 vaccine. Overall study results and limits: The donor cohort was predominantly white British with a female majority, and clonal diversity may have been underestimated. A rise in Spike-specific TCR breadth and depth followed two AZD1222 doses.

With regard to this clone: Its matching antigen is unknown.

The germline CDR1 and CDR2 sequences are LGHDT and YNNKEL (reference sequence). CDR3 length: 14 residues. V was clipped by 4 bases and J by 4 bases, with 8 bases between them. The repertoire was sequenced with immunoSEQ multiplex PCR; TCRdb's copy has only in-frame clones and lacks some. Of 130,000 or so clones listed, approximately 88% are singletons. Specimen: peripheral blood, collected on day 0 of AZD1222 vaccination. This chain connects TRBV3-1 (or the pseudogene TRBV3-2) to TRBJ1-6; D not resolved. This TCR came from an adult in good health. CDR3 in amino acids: CASSPPTYNSPLHF. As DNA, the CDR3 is TGTGCCAGCAGCCCCCCGACTTATAATTCACCCCTCCACTTT.